This entry lists 13 T cell receptor beta chains sequenced from one sample in a study of blood T cell repertoires in COVID-19. Generated by immunoSEQ multiplex PCR, the TCRdb table keeps only in-frame clones and is missing some. Of approximately 130,000 clones in the sample, approximately 80% were seen once. Sequenced material: peripheral blood. Receptors were obtained from a man between 35 and 55 years old with active or convalescent COVID-19.

V and J are TRBV9 and TRBJ2-3, with D possibly TRBD2 on 6 matching bases. CDR3 length: 16 residues. Germline-derived CDR1 and CDR2 are SGDLS and YYNGEE. Trimming stripped 4 bases from V and 4 bases from J, with 19 bases between. The CDR3 sequence is CASSPLGGERADTQYF. As DNA, the CDR3 is TGTGCCAGCAGCCCACTGGGGGGAGAGAGGGCAGATACGCAGTATTTT. The full variable domain, completed using reference TRBV9 and TRBJ2-3, is DSGVTQTPKHLITATGQRVTLRCSPRSGDLSVYWYQQSLDQGLQFLIQYYNGEERAKGNILERFSAQQFPDLHSELNLSSLELGDSALYFCASSPLGGERADTQYFGPGTRLTVL.

This rearrangement joins TRBV15 to TRBJ1-3; no reliable D call. The V end lost 0 bases, the J end lost 0 bases, and 6 bases lay between the germline ends. Germline V gene data show CDR1 as LNHNV and CDR2 as YYDKDF (reference sequence). CDR3 length: 15 amino acids. CDR3 in DNA: TGTGCCACCAGCAGAGAAATTAGCTCTGGAAACACCATATATTTT. It translates to CATSREISSGNTIYF.

This chain connects TRBV3-1 (or the pseudogene TRBV3-2) to TRBJ1-1; D is perhaps TRBD1 (5 bases). Germline-derived CDR1 and CDR2 are LGHDT and YNNKEL (reference sequence). Trimming took off 7 bases at V and 8 bases at J, with 11 bases between the two ends. This CDR3 is built from 11 residues. Here the CDR3 DNA reads TGTGCCAGCACCACGAAGGGGGAAGCTTTCTTT. It encodes CASTTKGEAFF.

The chain couples TRBV6-2 or TRBV6-3 to TRBJ1-5, with a tentative D call TRBD1 (5 bases). CDR1 is MNHEY, CDR2 SVGEGT, per germline. V was cut by 6 bases and J by 0 bases, with 18 bases left in between. The CDR3 spans 17 residues. CDR3 nucleotides: TGTGCCAGCAGCGAGCACTTGGGGGGAGTTAGCAATCAGCCCCAGCATTTT. Its translation is CASSEHLGGVSNQPQHF.

This rearrangement joins TRBV2 to TRBJ2-4; TRBD1 agrees at 9 bases. This CDR3 comprises 13 residues. Germline assignment: CDR1 SNHLY and CDR2 FYNNEI. V lost 7 bases to trimming and J lost 8 bases; unmatched junction nucleotides: 6. Here the CDR3 reads CASTEDRGYIQYF. DNA for the CDR3: TGTGCCAGCACCGAAGACAGGGGGTACATTCAGTACTTC.

The chain links TRBV27 to TRBJ1-2; 10 nucleotides agree with TRBD1. In germline, CDR1 is MNHEY, CDR2 SMNVEV (reference sequence). The CDR3 runs to 14 residues. V trimming: 6 bases; J trimming: 8 bases; junction bases outside the gene matches: 9. CDR3 loop: CASRVPGQGSGYTF. The CDR3 coding sequence is TGTGCCAGCAGGGTTCCGGGACAGGGGAGCGGCTACACCTTC.

This clone was counted once. The chain links TRBV19 to TRBJ2-1; TRBD1 matches at 10 bases. The V gene end was trimmed by 5 bases and the J gene end by 5 bases; junction bases not matched to a gene: 6. This CDR3 is 15 amino acids long. Germline V lookup: CDR1 LNHDA, CDR2 SQIVND (reference sequence). In DNA form, the CDR3 reads TGTGCCAGTAGTGGTTCGGACAGGGGGAACAATGAGCAGTTCTTC. As protein: CASSGSDRGNNEQFF.

The chain carries TRBV6-2 or TRBV6-3 and TRBJ1-2, with 7 nucleotides matching TRBD1. V lost 5 bases, J lost 5 bases, and 2 bases stayed unmatched. The CDR3 covers 12 residues. Germline V gene data show CDR1 as MNHEY and CDR2 as SVGEGT. CDR3 sequence: CASSRTGYGYTF. CDR3 sequence (DNA): TGTGCCAGCAGTCGGACAGGATATGGCTACACCTTC.

The chain links TRBV27 to TRBJ1-1; TRBD1 aligns across 11 bases. J was trimmed by 5 bases and V by 5 bases; bases with no gene match: 4. The CDR3 loop spans 14 amino acids. Germline CDR1 MNHEY, CDR2 SMNVEV (reference sequence). The CDR3 region is CASSPGTGGTEAFF. CDR3 in DNA: TGTGCCAGCAGTCCAGGGACAGGGGGGACTGAAGCTTTCTTT.

This clone was seen more than once but under ten times. Other DNA sequences in this specimen translate into the identical CDR3. The chain links TRBV9 to TRBJ2-5; 8 bases map to TRBD2. The CDR3 totals 15 residues. Germline V gene sequence: CDR1 SGDLS, CDR2 YYNGEE. The V segment lost 0 bases and the J segment 5 bases; nucleotides outside the gene matches: 6. The CDR3 nucleotides are TGTGCCAGCAGCGTAGGGACTAGCTCTCGGGAGACCCAGTACTTC. Translating gives CASSVGTSSRETQYF.

V gene TRBV18 combines with J gene TRBJ2-5; TRBD1 matches 8 bases. J was trimmed by 6 bases and V by 5 bases; bases with no gene match: 5. The CDR3 spans 13 residues. CDR1 and CDR2 from the germline V gene are KGHSH and LQKENI. This CDR3 reads CASSLGQVQTQYF. The CDR3 DNA reads as TGTGCCAGCTCATTGGGACAGGTGCAGACCCAGTACTTC.

The V call is TRBV19, the J call TRBJ2-2; 10 nucleotides line up with TRBD1. Germline V gene lookup returns CDR1 LNHDA and CDR2 SQIVND (reference sequence). The CDR3 spans 16 residues. V trimming: 4 bases; J trimming: 1 base; junction bases outside the gene matches: 3. CDR3 sequence reads: CASSTRTGGNTGELFF. For the CDR3, the DNA is TGTGCCAGTAGTACCCGGACAGGGGGGAACACCGGGGAGCTGTTTTTT.

CDR3 sequence: CASIEDPGGGQPQHF. The CDR3 coding sequence is TGTGCCAGTATCGAAGACCCAGGGGGAGGTCAGCCCCAGCATTTT. The chain couples TRBV19 to TRBJ1-5, with TRBD1 matching over 7 bases. With 7 bases clipped from V and 6 bases from J, the junction kept 12 bases outside the gene matches. CDR1 is LNHDA, CDR2 SQIVND, per germline (reference sequence). The CDR3 is 15 residues long. Based on the CDR3 plus reference TRBV19 and TRBJ1-5, the full variable domain is DGGITQSPKYLFRKEGQNVTLSCEQNLNHDAMYWYRQDPGQGLRLIYYSQIVNDFQKGDIAEGYSVSREKKESFPLTVTSAQKNPTAFYLCASIEDPGGGQPQHFGDGTRLSIL.